Listed below are T cell receptor beta chains from one sample, sequenced in a study of response to subunit inactivated influenza vaccine. TCRdb re-derived calls from the RT-PCR reads in MiXCR, one entry per CDR3 protein. The data hold some 850,000 distinct CDR3 sequences, with less than 20% observed a single time. Source: PBMCs from blood, taken roughly 5 days after vaccination. These receptors were collected from a man aged 50 or older who received an inactivated influenza vaccine. The CDR3 runs from the conserved cysteine through the conserved F or W. The D gene is left open where the match is weak. Size is omitted from some rows. Given values are once, few, many or a class for expanded clones.

d_call: TRBD1
cdr3_length: 13
clone_size: NA
v_call: TRBV11-2
j_call: TRBJ2-7
cdr3_nt: TGTGCCAGCACCCGACAGGGGACCGACGAGCAGTACTTC
cdr3_aa: CASTRQGTDEQYF

d_call: NA
cdr3_length: 13
clone_size: NA
v_call: TRBV27
j_call: TRBJ2-7
cdr3_nt: TGTGCCAGCAGTTCACGACCGTTCGGGGAGCAGTACTTC
cdr3_aa: CASSSRPFGEQYF

d_call: TRBD1
cdr3_length: 17
clone_size: few
v_call: TRBV10-3
j_call: TRBJ1-2
cdr3_nt: TGTGCCATCAGTGAGTCTTGGACAGGGACCATTGCGGTTGGCTACACCTTC
cdr3_aa: CAISESWTGTIAVGYTF

d_call: NA
cdr3_length: 14
clone_size: many
v_call: TRBV10-3
j_call: TRBJ2-1
cdr3_nt: TGTGCCATTCAGCAGGGATTTGGTTTGCATGAGCAGTTCTTC
cdr3_aa: CAIQQGFGLHEQFF

d_call: NA
cdr3_length: 15
clone_size: NA
v_call: TRBV6-1
j_call: TRBJ1-2
cdr3_nt: TGTGCCAGCAGACGGACCGAGGACGGACTATCTGGCTACACCTTC
cdr3_aa: CASRRTEDGLSGYTF

d_call: NA
cdr3_length: 14
clone_size: NA
v_call: TRBV6-2/TRBV6-3
j_call: TRBJ1-2
cdr3_nt: TGTGCCAGCAGTTACGGACAGTATTACTATGGCTACACCTTC
cdr3_aa: CASSYGQYYYGYTF

d_call: NA
cdr3_length: 14
clone_size: NA
v_call: TRBV5-5
j_call: TRBJ1-5
cdr3_nt: TGTGCCAGCAGCTTGTTCAGTGGCAATCAGCCCCAGCATTTT
cdr3_aa: CASSLFSGNQPQHF

d_call: TRBD1
cdr3_length: 16
clone_size: few
v_call: TRBV12-3/TRBV12-4
j_call: TRBJ2-3
cdr3_nt: TGTGCCAGCAGTCTTCGGACAGGGGGCCGAGCAGATACGCAGTATTTT
cdr3_aa: CASSLRTGGRADTQYF

d_call: NA
cdr3_length: 13
clone_size: NA
v_call: TRBV5-1
j_call: TRBJ2-2
cdr3_nt: TGCGCCAGCAGCTCCCGAGAGACCGGGGAGCTGTTTTTT
cdr3_aa: CASSSRETGELFF

d_call: TRBD1
cdr3_length: 15
clone_size: NA
v_call: TRBV7-2
j_call: TRBJ2-7
cdr3_nt: TGTGCCAGCAGCTATGACGACAGGGTCGGGAACGAGCAGTACTTC
cdr3_aa: CASSYDDRVGNEQYF

d_call: NA
cdr3_length: 16
clone_size: many
v_call: TRBV7-8
j_call: TRBJ1-5
cdr3_nt: TGTGCCAGCAGCCAAGCGACAGAATTTAGCAATCAGCCCCAGCATTTT
cdr3_aa: CASSQATEFSNQPQHF

d_call: TRBD2
cdr3_length: 15
clone_size: many
v_call: TRBV10-3
j_call: TRBJ2-1
cdr3_nt: TGTGCCATCAGTGACGCGGGGGAGCGTTACAATGAGCAGTTCTTC
cdr3_aa: CAISDAGERYNEQFF

d_call: NA
cdr3_length: 12
clone_size: few
v_call: TRBV10-3
j_call: TRBJ1-6
cdr3_nt: TGTGCCATCAAGGAACAGGATTCACCCCTCCACTTT
cdr3_aa: CAIKEQDSPLHF

d_call: NA
cdr3_length: 16
clone_size: NA
v_call: TRBV27
j_call: TRBJ2-3
cdr3_nt: TGTGCCAGCAGCCTCCGAGGGGGAGTAGTTACAGATACGCAGTATTTT
cdr3_aa: CASSLRGGVVTDTQYF

d_call: TRBD1
cdr3_length: 16
clone_size: NA
v_call: TRBV4-3
j_call: TRBJ2-5
cdr3_nt: TGCGCCAGCAGCCAAGGTCTTCGGACAGGGCAAGAGACCCAGTACTTC
cdr3_aa: CASSQGLRTGQETQYF

d_call: TRBD1
cdr3_length: 17
clone_size: NA
v_call: TRBV7-2
j_call: TRBJ2-5
cdr3_nt: TGTGCCAGCAGCTTAGGCCGGGGACAGTGGTTCCAAGAGACCCAGTACTTC
cdr3_aa: CASSLGRGQWFQETQYF

d_call: TRBD1
cdr3_length: 15
clone_size: once
v_call: TRBV7-9
j_call: TRBJ2-7
cdr3_nt: TGTGCCAGCAGCTTAGGGACAGGCAACTTTTACGAGCAGTACTTC
cdr3_aa: CASSLGTGNFYEQYF

d_call: NA
cdr3_length: 15
clone_size: few
v_call: TRBV12-3/TRBV12-4
j_call: TRBJ2-2
cdr3_nt: TGTGCCAGCAGGTCAGGGAGGAGCCCAGTCGGGGAGCTGTTTTTT
cdr3_aa: CASRSGRSPVGELFF

d_call: NA
cdr3_length: 14
clone_size: few
v_call: TRBV4-1
j_call: TRBJ1-2
cdr3_nt: TGCGCCAGCAGCCAAGATGTGAGAACGGGGGGCTACACCTTC
cdr3_aa: CASSQDVRTGGYTF

d_call: NA
cdr3_length: 15
clone_size: few
v_call: TRBV12-3/TRBV12-4
j_call: TRBJ2-7
cdr3_nt: TGTGCCAGCAGTTTCGGAGGTCTTCTCGGCGCCGAGCAGTACTTC
cdr3_aa: CASSFGGLLGAEQYF

d_call: NA
cdr3_length: 13
clone_size: few
v_call: TRBV20-1
j_call: TRBJ1-1
cdr3_nt: TGCAGTGTCCCGGGACAAGTGAACACTGAAGCTTTCTTT
cdr3_aa: CSVPGQVNTEAFF

d_call: TRBD2
cdr3_length: 16
clone_size: many
v_call: TRBV24-1
j_call: TRBJ2-5
cdr3_nt: TGTGCCACCCCCAGCGGGAGTGGGTTGCGGGGAGAGACCCAGTACTTC
cdr3_aa: CATPSGSGLRGETQYF

d_call: TRBD1
cdr3_length: 15
clone_size: few
v_call: TRBV5-5
j_call: TRBJ2-1
cdr3_nt: TGTGCCAGCAGCTGGACCGGGACAGTCGGCAATGAGCAGTTCTTC
cdr3_aa: CASSWTGTVGNEQFF

d_call: NA
cdr3_length: 13
clone_size: NA
v_call: TRBV14
j_call: TRBJ2-1
cdr3_nt: TGTGCCAGCAGCCAAGGTGGGGTTGGTGAGCAGTTCTTC
cdr3_aa: CASSQGGVGEQFF

d_call: NA
cdr3_length: 14
clone_size: few
v_call: TRBV29-1
j_call: TRBJ2-7
cdr3_nt: TGCAGCGTGAGCCGAAGACAGGAACCCTACGAGCAGTACTTC
cdr3_aa: CSVSRRQEPYEQYF

d_call: TRBD2
cdr3_length: 16
clone_size: NA
v_call: TRBV4-3
j_call: TRBJ2-5
cdr3_nt: TGCGCCAGCAGCCAAGATATAGCGGGAGGGCAAGAGACCCAGTACTTC
cdr3_aa: CASSQDIAGGQETQYF

d_call: NA
cdr3_length: 16
clone_size: NA
v_call: TRBV24-1
j_call: TRBJ2-1
cdr3_nt: TGTGCCACCAGTGACCCTGGGGGGAGTAGGTATAATGAGCAGTTCTTC
cdr3_aa: CATSDPGGSRYNEQFF

d_call: NA
cdr3_length: 15
clone_size: many
v_call: TRBV5-1
j_call: TRBJ2-7
cdr3_nt: TGCGCCAGCAGCTTGGAAGGGACTCCGACCTACGAGCAGTACTTC
cdr3_aa: CASSLEGTPTYEQYF

d_call: NA
cdr3_length: 18
clone_size: few
v_call: TRBV11-2
j_call: TRBJ2-2
cdr3_nt: TGTGCCAGCAGCCCAATTAAGGATGCGGGACCGAACACCGGGGAGCTGTTTTTT
cdr3_aa: CASSPIKDAGPNTGELFF

d_call: NA
cdr3_length: 15
clone_size: NA
v_call: TRBV29-1
j_call: TRBJ2-1
cdr3_nt: TGCAGCGTTGAACCGAGGAATACGATCAACAATGAGCAGTTCTTC
cdr3_aa: CSVEPRNTINNEQFF

d_call: NA
cdr3_length: 13
clone_size: few
v_call: TRBV12-3/TRBV12-4
j_call: TRBJ2-1
cdr3_nt: TGTGCCAGCAGTCCCTTCAGGGCGGGTGAGCAGTTCTTC
cdr3_aa: CASSPFRAGEQFF

d_call: NA
cdr3_length: 14
clone_size: few
v_call: TRBV7-2
j_call: TRBJ2-7
cdr3_nt: TGTGCCAGCAGCTTAGATTACGCTCCCTACGAGCAGTACTTC
cdr3_aa: CASSLDYAPYEQYF

d_call: TRBD2
cdr3_length: 13
clone_size: few
v_call: TRBV6-2/TRBV6-3
j_call: TRBJ2-7
cdr3_nt: TGTGCCAGCAGTCATAGCGGGTACTACGAGCAGTACTTC
cdr3_aa: CASSHSGYYEQYF

d_call: NA
cdr3_length: 17
clone_size: few
v_call: TRBV12-3/TRBV12-4
j_call: TRBJ2-1
cdr3_nt: TGTGCCAGCAGTCCCACTCGGATGACGAGCTCCTACAATGAGCAGTTCTTC
cdr3_aa: CASSPTRMTSSYNEQFF

d_call: NA
cdr3_length: 13
clone_size: few
v_call: TRBV4-3
j_call: TRBJ2-3
cdr3_nt: TGCGCCAGCGGCGACCGGGAGACAGATACGCAGTATTTT
cdr3_aa: CASGDRETDTQYF

d_call: NA
cdr3_length: 14
clone_size: NA
v_call: TRBV27
j_call: TRBJ1-1
cdr3_nt: TGTGCCAGCAGACCCTTATCGGGGGGCACTGAAGCTTTCTTT
cdr3_aa: CASRPLSGGTEAFF

d_call: NA
cdr3_length: 14
clone_size: few
v_call: TRBV20-1
j_call: TRBJ2-2
cdr3_nt: TGCAGTGCTAGTAAGCGCCGAGGGACCGGGGAGCTGTTTTTT
cdr3_aa: CSASKRRGTGELFF

d_call: NA
cdr3_length: 14
clone_size: few
v_call: TRBV20-1
j_call: TRBJ2-2
cdr3_nt: TGCAGTGCTTACCGGGCCTCGAACACCGGGGAGCTGTTTTTT
cdr3_aa: CSAYRASNTGELFF

d_call: NA
cdr3_length: 16
clone_size: NA
v_call: TRBV7-9
j_call: TRBJ1-2
cdr3_nt: TGTGCCAGCAGCTTAGGATTTGACACCCCTAACTATGGCTACACCTTC
cdr3_aa: CASSLGFDTPNYGYTF